Listed below are T cell receptor beta chains from one sample, sequenced in a study of cytomegalovirus exposure and HLA in healthy donors. TCRdb keeps only in-frame clones here, not all; method: immunoSEQ multiplex PCR. Seen here are over 90,000 clones, nearly 70% observed once, and the top ten hold about 15%. Sample: PBMCs. These receptors all come from a woman aged 50 to 60 in good health and CMV-seropositive. The CDR3 runs from the conserved cysteine through the conserved F or W. D genes are given only for firm matches. For some rows the clone size is stated as once, few or many, or as a class when expanded; others skip it.

TRBV5-1	TRBJ2-1	TRBD2	.	TGCGCCAGCAGCTTGGTTAGCGGGACTAACAATGAGCAGTTCTTC	CASSLVSGTNNEQFF
TRBV30	TRBJ2-1	.	.	TGTGCGCTACAGTGGAGGAACTACAATGAGCAGTTCTTC	CALQWRNYNEQFF
TRBV29-1	TRBJ1-1	.	.	TGCAGCGTACAGGGAAACTTTGAAGCTTTCTTT	CSVQGNFEAFF
TRBV10-2	TRBJ1-2	TRBD1	few	TGCGCCAGCACTCCTCCGGGACAGGGGGTCCTTGCTAACTATGGCTACACCTTC	CASTPPGQGVLANYGYTF
TRBV19	TRBJ2-5	TRBD2	.	TGTGCCAGTAGTCTCCGGGCAGCGGGAGACGGGGAGACCCAGTACTTC	CASSLRAAGDGETQYF
TRBV6-1	TRBJ1-2	.	.	TGTGCCAGCCTGTCGAGAGTCCTAAACTATGGCTACACCTTC	CASLSRVLNYGYTF
TRBV2	TRBJ2-5	TRBD1	.	TGTGCCAGCAGCCTGGGACAGACCCAAGAGACCCAGTACTTC	CASSLGQTQETQYF
TRBV28	TRBJ2-5	.	.	TGTGCCAGCCTACTGGAGGGCCTTAAGACCCAGTACTTC	CASLLEGLKTQYF
TRBV18	TRBJ1-1	.	few	TGTGCCAGCTCACCAGGACAAAACACTGAAGCTTTCTTT	CASSPGQNTEAFF
TRBV5-4	TRBJ1-1	.	.	TGTGCCAGCAGCGGCTGGCCGGTCAGGGGAAGGAACACTGAAGCTTTCTTT	CASSGWPVRGRNTEAFF
TRBV10-3	TRBJ2-1	.	.	TGTGCCATCAGTGGAGGGTGGCGGGACGACAATGAGCAGTTCTTC	CAISGGWRDDNEQFF
TRBV13	TRBJ2-7	.	.	TGTGCCAGCAGCTTGAACAGTCACTCCTACGAGCAGTACTTC	CASSLNSHSYEQYF
TRBV27	TRBJ1-2	.	.	TGTGCCAGCAGTTTACGCCAGGACACACGCTATGGCTACACCTTC	CASSLRQDTRYGYTF
TRBV6-6	TRBJ2-6	.	few	TGTGCCAGCAGTTATGGGAGCCCTGGGGCCAACGTCCTGACTTTC	CASSYGSPGANVLTF
TRBV6-5	TRBJ2-4	.	.	TGTGCCAGCAGCCCGTCGGGGGGCCAGCAAAACATTCAGTACTTC	CASSPSGGQQNIQYF
TRBV30	TRBJ1-3	.	.	TGTGCCTGGAGTCCATTTATCAGGGCTGGAAACACCATATATTTT	CAWSPFIRAGNTIYF
TRBV6-6	TRBJ1-5	.	.	TGTGCCAGCAACGAACAGCCCCCGGGACAGCCCCAGCATTTT	CASNEQPPGQPQHF
TRBV4-1	TRBJ1-6	TRBD1	.	TGCGCCAGCAGCCAAGAGGACAGGGGGTATTCAGATAATTCACCCCTCCACTTT	CASSQEDRGYSDNSPLHF
TRBV30	TRBJ2-1	TRBD2	.	TGTGCCTGGAGCCGGACTAGCGGGAGTTGGTTCTTC	CAWSRTSGSWFF
TRBV19	TRBJ2-1	.	once	TGTGCCAGTAGTCCCCCAGGAGGGGTCAATGAGCAGTTCTTC	CASSPPGGVNEQFF
TRBV10-3	TRBJ2-1	TRBD2	.	TGTGCCATCAGTGAGTCGGGCGCGGGAGGGCCGGATGAGCAGTTCTTC	CAISESGAGGPDEQFF
TRBV7-2	TRBJ2-1	TRBD2	.	TGTGCCAGCAGCTTACTAGCGGGAGGGCCCTCAAGTACCAATGAGCAGTTCTTC	CASSLLAGGPSSTNEQFF
TRBV5-1	TRBJ2-7	.	.	TGCGCCAGCACGCGGACAGCCATACCCAGCTCCTACGAGCAGTACTTC	CASTRTAIPSSYEQYF
TRBV28	TRBJ2-5	.	.	TGTGCCAGCAGTTTGGGGGCTCAAGAGACCCAGTACTTC	CASSLGAQETQYF
TRBV6-5	TRBJ1-6	.	.	TGTGCCAGCAGTTACTCGATTGACAGGTTGAATTCACCCCTCCACTTT	CASSYSIDRLNSPLHF
TRBV4-3	TRBJ2-3	TRBD2	few	TGCGCCAGCAGCCCAGATAGCGGGAGCGACACAGATACGCAGTATTTT	CASSPDSGSDTDTQYF
TRBV30	TRBJ2-7	TRBD2	.	TGTACGGGAGGGCCGGCCTACGAGCAGTACTTC	CTGGPAYEQYF
TRBV19	TRBJ2-7	.	.	TGTGCCAGTAGTATAGCTGAGGGCGAGCAGTACTTC	CASSIAEGEQYF
TRBV18	TRBJ2-7	TRBD1	.	TGTGCCAGCTCTCCGGACAGGGGCTCCTACGAGCAGTACTTC	CASSPDRGSYEQYF